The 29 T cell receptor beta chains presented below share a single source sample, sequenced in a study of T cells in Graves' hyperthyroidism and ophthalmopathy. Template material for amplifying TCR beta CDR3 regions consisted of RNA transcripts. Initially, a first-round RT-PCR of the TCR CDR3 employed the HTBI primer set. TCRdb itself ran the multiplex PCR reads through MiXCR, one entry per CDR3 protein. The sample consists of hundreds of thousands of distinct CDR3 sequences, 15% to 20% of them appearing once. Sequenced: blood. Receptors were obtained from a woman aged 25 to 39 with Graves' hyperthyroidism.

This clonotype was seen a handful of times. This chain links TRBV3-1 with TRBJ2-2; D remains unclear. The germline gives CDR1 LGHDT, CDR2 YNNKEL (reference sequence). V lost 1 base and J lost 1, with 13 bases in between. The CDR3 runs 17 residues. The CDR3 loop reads CASSQGSQSWNTGELFF. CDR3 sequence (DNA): TGTGCCAGCAGCCAAGGAAGTCAGAGCTGGAACACCGGGGAGCTGTTTTTT.

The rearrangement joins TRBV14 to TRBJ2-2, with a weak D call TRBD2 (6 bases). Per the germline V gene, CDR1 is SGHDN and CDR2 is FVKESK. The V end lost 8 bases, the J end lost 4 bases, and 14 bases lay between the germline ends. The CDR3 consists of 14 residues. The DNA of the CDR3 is TGTGCCAGCCGGGGACTTTTTTCCACCGGGGAGCTGTTTTTT. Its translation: CASRGLFSTGELFF.

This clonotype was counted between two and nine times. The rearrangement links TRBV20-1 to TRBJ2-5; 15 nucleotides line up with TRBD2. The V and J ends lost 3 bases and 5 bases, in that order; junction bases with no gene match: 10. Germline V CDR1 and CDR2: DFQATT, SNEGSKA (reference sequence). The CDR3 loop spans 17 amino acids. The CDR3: CSASIGTSGRLWETQYF. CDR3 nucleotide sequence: TGCAGTGCTAGCATCGGGACTAGCGGGAGGTTGTGGGAGACCCAGTACTTC.

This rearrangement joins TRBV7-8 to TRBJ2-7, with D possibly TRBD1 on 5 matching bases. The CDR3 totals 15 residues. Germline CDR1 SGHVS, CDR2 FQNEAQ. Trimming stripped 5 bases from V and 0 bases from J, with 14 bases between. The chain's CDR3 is CASSKRGVDSYEQYF. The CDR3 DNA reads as TGTGCCAGCAGCAAAAGGGGCGTCGACTCCTACGAGCAGTACTTC.

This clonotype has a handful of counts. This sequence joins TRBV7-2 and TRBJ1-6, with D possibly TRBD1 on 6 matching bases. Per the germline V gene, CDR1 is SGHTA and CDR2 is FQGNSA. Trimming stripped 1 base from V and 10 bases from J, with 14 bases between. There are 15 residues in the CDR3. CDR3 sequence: CASSLGTGRGSPLHF. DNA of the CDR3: TGTGCCAGCAGCTTAGGTACAGGGCGAGGGTCACCCCTCCACTTT.

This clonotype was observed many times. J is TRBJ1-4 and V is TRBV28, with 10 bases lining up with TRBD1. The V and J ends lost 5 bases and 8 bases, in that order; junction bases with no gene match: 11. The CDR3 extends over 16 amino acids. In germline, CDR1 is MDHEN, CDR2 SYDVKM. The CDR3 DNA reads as TGTGCCAGCAGTATTAGGACAGGGGGTATAGGGGAAAAACTGTTTTTT. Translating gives CASSIRTGGIGEKLFF.

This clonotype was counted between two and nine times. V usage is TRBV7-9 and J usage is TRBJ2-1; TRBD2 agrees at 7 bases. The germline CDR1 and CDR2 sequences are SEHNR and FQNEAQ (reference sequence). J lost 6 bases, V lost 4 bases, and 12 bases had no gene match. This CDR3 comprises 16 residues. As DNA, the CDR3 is TGTGCCAGCAGCTCAATCATAACGGGAGGTCTCAATGAGCAGTTCTTC. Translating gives CASSSIITGGLNEQFF. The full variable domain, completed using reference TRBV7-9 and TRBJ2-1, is DTGVSQNPRHKITKRGQNVTFRCDPISEHNRLYWYRQTLGQGPEFLTYFQNEAQLEKSRLLSDRFSAERPKGSFSTLEIQRTEQGDSAMYLCASSSIITGGLNEQFFGPGTRLTVL.

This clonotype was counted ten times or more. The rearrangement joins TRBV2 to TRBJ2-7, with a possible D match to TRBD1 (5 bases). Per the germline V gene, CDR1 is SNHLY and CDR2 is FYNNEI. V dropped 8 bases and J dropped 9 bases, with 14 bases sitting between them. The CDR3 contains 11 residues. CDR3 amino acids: CASSSRTPQYF. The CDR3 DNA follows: TGTGCCAGCTCCTCCCGGACACCGCAGTACTTC.

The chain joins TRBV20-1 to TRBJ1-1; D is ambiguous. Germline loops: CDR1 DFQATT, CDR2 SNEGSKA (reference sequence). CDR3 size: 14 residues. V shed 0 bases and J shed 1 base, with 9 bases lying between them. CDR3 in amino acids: CSARDHSSNTEAFF. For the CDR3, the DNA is TGCAGTGCTAGAGATCACAGTTCGAACACTGAAGCTTTCTTT.

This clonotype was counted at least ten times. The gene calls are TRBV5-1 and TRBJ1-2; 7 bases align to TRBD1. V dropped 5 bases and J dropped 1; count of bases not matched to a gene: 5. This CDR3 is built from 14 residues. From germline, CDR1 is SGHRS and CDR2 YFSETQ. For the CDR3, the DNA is TGCGCCAGCAGACAGGGACAGATTAACTATGGCTACACCTTC. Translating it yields CASRQGQINYGYTF.

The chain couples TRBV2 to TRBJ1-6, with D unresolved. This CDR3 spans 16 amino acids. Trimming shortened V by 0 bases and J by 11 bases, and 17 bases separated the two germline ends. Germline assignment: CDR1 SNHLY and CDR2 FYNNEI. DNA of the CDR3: TGTGCCAGCAGTGAAGCGCTTCTGGGGATCGATCCACCCCTCCACTTT. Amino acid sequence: CASSEALLGIDPPLHF. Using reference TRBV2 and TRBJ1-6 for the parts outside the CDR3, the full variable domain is EPEVTQTPSHQVTQMGQEVILRCVPISNHLYFYWYRQILGQKVEFLVSFYNNEISEKSEIFDDQFSVERPDGSNFTLKIRSTKLEDSAMYFCASSEALLGIDPPLHFGNGTRLTVT.

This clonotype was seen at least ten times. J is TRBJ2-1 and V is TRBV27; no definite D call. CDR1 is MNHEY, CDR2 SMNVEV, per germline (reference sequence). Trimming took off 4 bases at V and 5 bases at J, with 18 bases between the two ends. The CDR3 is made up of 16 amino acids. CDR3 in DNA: TGTGCCAGCAGTTCTTCCCCCCTGGCGGCGAACAATGAGCAGTTCTTC. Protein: CASSSSPLAANNEQFF.

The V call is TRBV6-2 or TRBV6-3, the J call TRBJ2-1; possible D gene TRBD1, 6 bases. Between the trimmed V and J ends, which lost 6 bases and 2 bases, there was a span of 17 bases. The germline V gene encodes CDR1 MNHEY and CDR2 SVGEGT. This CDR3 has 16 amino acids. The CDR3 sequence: CASRYRVQWPYNEQFF. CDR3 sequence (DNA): TGTGCCAGCAGGTACAGGGTCCAATGGCCCTACAATGAGCAGTTCTTC.

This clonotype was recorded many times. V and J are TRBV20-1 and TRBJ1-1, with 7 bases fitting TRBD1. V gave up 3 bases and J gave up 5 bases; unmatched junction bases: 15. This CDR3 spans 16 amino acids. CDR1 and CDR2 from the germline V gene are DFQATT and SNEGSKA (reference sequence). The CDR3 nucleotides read TGCAGTGCTAGTAGAGGGGGCAACTTCCTGGGAACTGAAGCTTTCTTT. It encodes CSASRGGNFLGTEAFF.

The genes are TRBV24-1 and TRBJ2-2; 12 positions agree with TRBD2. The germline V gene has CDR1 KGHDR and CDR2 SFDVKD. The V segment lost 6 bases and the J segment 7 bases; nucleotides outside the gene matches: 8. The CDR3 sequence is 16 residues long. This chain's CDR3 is CATSTLAGGPSGELFF. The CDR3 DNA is TGTGCCACCAGTACGCTAGCGGGAGGGCCCAGCGGGGAGCTGTTTTTT.

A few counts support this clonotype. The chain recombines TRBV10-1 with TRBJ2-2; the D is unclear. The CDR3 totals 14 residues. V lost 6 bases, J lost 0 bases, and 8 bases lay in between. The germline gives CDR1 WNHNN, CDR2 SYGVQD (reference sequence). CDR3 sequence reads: CASRRLSNTGELFF. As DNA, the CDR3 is TGCGCCAGCAGGAGACTCTCGAACACCGGGGAGCTGTTTTTT.

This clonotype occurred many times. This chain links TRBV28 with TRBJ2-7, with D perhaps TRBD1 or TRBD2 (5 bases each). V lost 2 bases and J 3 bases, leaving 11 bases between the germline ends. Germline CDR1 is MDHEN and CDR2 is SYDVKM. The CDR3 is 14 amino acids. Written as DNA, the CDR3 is TGTGCCAGCAGTTTAGGGGACGGCCACTACGAGCAGTACTTC. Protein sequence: CASSLGDGHYEQYF.

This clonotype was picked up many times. CDR3 sequence (DNA): TGTGCCAGCAGCGGGACAGCGGGGGACGGCTACACCTTC. This gives the protein CASSGTAGDGYTF. This rearrangement joins TRBV2 to TRBJ1-2, with TRBD1 matching over 7 bases. CDR3 length: 13 residues. With 6 bases clipped from V and 8 bases from J, the junction kept 9 bases outside the gene matches. The germline V gene has CDR1 SNHLY and CDR2 FYNNEI.

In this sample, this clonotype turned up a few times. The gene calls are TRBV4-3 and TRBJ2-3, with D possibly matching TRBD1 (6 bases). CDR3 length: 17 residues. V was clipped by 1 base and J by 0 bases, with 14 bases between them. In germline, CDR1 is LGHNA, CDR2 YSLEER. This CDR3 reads CASSQGKGGPSTDTQYF. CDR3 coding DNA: TGCGCCAGCAGCCAAGGAAAAGGGGGACCGAGCACAGATACGCAGTATTTT.

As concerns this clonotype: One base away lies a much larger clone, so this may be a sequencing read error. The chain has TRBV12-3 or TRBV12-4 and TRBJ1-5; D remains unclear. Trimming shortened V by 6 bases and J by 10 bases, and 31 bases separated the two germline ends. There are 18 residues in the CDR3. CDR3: CASRTSAEGGWSRHPQHF. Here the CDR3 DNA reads TGTGCCAGCAGAACCTCCGCAGAAGGAGGGTGGAGTCGGCACCCCCAGCATTTT.

The CDR3 nucleotides read TGTGCCACCAGTCACTTAAGGACCGGCGGTAGAGAGACCCAGTACTTC. This sequence encodes CATSHLRTGGRETQYF. The chain has TRBV24-1 and TRBJ2-5; unclear D gene. V was pared by 6 bases and J by 4 bases, with 20 bases between. The CDR3 sequence is 16 residues long. Germline-derived CDR1 and CDR2 are KGHDR and SFDVKD.

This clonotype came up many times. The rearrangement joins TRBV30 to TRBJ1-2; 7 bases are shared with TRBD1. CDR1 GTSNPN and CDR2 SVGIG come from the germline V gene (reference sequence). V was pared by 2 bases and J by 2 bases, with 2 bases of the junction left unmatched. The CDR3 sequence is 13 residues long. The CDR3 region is CAWSWGQNYGYTF. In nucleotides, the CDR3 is TGTGCCTGGAGTTGGGGACAGAACTATGGCTACACCTTC.

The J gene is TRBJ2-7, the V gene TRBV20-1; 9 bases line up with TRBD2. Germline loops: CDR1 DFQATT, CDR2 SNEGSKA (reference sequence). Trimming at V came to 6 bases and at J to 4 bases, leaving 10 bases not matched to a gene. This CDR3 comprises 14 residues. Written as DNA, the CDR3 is TGCAGTGCCCCTAATAGCGGGAGTGGTTACGAGCAGTACTTC. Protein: CSAPNSGSGYEQYF.

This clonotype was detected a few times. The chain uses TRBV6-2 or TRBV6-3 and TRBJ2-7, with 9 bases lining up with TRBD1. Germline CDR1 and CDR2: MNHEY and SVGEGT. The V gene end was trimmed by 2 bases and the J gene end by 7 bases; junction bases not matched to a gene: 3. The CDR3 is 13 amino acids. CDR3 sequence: CASSYRTGVEQYF. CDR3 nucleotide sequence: TGTGCCAGCAGTTACCGGACAGGGGTAGAGCAGTACTTC.

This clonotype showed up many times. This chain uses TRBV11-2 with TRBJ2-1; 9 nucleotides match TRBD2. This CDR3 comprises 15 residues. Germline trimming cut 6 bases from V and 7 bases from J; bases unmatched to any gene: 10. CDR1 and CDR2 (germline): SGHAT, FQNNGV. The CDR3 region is CASSLSGRIRNEQFF. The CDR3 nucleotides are TGTGCCAGCAGTCTTAGCGGGAGAATAAGAAATGAGCAGTTCTTC.

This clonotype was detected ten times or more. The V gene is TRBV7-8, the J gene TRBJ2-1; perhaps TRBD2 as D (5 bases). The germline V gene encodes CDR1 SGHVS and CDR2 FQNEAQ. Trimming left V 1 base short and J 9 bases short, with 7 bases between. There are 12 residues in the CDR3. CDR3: CASSLEEGEQFF. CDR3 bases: TGTGCCAGCAGCTTAGAAGAGGGTGAGCAGTTCTTC.

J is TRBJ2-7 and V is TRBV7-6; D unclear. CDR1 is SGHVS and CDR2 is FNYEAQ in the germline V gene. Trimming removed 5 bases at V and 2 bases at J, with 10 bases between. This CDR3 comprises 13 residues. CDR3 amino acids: CASSPDSTYEQYF. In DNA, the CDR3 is TGTGCCAGCAGCCCCGACTCTACCTACGAGCAGTACTTC.

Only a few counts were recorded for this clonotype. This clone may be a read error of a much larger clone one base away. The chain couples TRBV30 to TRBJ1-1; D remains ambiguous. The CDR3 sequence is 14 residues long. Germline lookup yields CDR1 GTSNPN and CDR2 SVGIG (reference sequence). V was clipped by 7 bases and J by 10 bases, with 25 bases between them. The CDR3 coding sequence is TGTGCCTCCCAATTCGATCAGGTGGGCGCTGTAGCTTTCTTT. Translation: CASQFDQVGAVAFF.

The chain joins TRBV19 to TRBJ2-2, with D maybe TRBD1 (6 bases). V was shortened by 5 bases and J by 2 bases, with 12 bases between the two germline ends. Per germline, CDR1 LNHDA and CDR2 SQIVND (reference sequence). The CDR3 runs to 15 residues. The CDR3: CASSYRTANTGELFF. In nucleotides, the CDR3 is TGTGCCAGTAGTTATCGGACAGCCAACACCGGGGAGCTGTTTTTT.